Below, 30 T cell receptor beta chains from the same sample are listed, as sequenced in a study of T cells after yellow fever vaccination. TCRdb redid the calling of the 5' RACE reads with MiXCR, one entry per CDR3 protein. The sample lists 200,000 to 250,000 distinct CDR3 sequences; approximately 3.2% were seen once. The sample in question was CD4+ T cells sorted from PBMCs, obtained 10 days after the yellow fever booster vaccination. These receptors were collected from a man younger than 30 who received the YFV17D yellow fever vaccine.

This clonotype was observed a handful of times. The chain recombines TRBV20-1 with TRBJ2-7; 7 bases map to TRBD1. V trimming: 6 bases; J trimming: 4 bases; junction bases outside the gene matches: 9. The CDR3 extends over 13 amino acids. The germline CDR1 and CDR2 sequences are DFQATT and SNEGSKA (reference sequence). DNA for the CDR3: TGCAGTGCGGCTCGGGACAGCGATTACGAGCAGTACTTC. Protein product: CSAARDSDYEQYF.

This clonotype appeared many times. V gene TRBV19 combines with J gene TRBJ2-2, with D tentatively TRBD1 (6 bases). V was trimmed by 10 bases and J by 6 bases, leaving 18 bases between them. CDR1 is LNHDA and CDR2 is SQIVND in the germline V gene (reference sequence). The CDR3 runs to 14 residues. CDR3 protein: CATGQLVDSGELFF. CDR3 DNA sequence: TGTGCCACCGGACAGCTTGTAGATTCCGGGGAGCTGTTTTTT.

The genes are TRBV5-1 and TRBJ1-1; no definite D call. Trimming stripped 4 bases from V and 8 bases from J, with 15 bases between. Germline CDR1 is SGHRS and CDR2 is YFSETQ. The CDR3 is 13 amino acids. The chain's CDR3 is CASSPTEDREAFF. The DNA of the CDR3 is TGCGCCAGCAGCCCGACCGAAGACCGAGAAGCTTTCTTT.

V is TRBV5-6 and J is TRBJ2-7; 8 nucleotides match TRBD1. This CDR3 is built from 15 residues. Germline V gives CDR1 SGHDT, CDR2 YYEEEE. In DNA form, the CDR3 reads TGTGCCAGCAGCCCGGGACAGGATTCATCCTACGAGGAGTACGTC. Translated: CASSPGQDSSYEEYV.

This clonotype has at least ten counts. The V call is TRBV7-3, the J call TRBJ2-2; no clear D. Trimming removed 4 bases at V and 4 bases at J, with 7 bases between. CDR1 SGHTA and CDR2 FQGTGA come from the germline V gene. The CDR3 is made up of 13 amino acids. The CDR3, as DNA: TGTGCCAGCAGCTCTGTAGCCACCGGGGAGCTGTTTTTT. It specifies CASSSVATGELFF.

This sequence joins TRBV28 and TRBJ1-4, with TRBD1 as a possible D gene (5 bases). The germline V gene encodes CDR1 MDHEN and CDR2 SYDVKM. V lost 6 bases, J lost 12 bases, and 20 bases lay in between. This CDR3 is 14 amino acids long. This chain's CDR3 is CASSPGLTLEELFF. The DNA of the CDR3 is TGTGCCAGCAGCCCGGGACTCACCCTGGAGGAACTGTTTTTT.

This clonotype was observed many times. This sequence joins TRBV6-1 and TRBJ2-3; a possible D gene is TRBD1 (5 bases). The V and J ends lost 4 bases and 4 bases respectively, with 18 bases between them. The CDR3 length is 16 residues. Germline CDR1 reads MNHNS; CDR2 reads SASEGT. Here the CDR3 DNA reads TGTGCCAGCAGTGGAGACTGGAGCCGACAGTCAGATACGCAGTATTTT. Translating gives CASSGDWSRQSDTQYF.

This clonotype was found a few times. The V call is TRBV18, the J call TRBJ1-1; no clear D gene. This CDR3 spans 14 amino acids. Germline loops: CDR1 KGHSH, CDR2 LQKENI. The germline V and J ends were trimmed by 4 bases and 0 bases, with 9 bases remaining between them. The CDR3, as DNA: TGTGCCAGCTCACGGTATGAAATGAACACTGAAGCTTTCTTT. Amino acid sequence: CASSRYEMNTEAFF.

This clonotype was recorded at least ten times. The gene calls are TRBV12-3 or TRBV12-4 and TRBJ1-1; 9 bases map to TRBD1. The CDR3 consists of 13 residues. The J segment lost 4 bases and the V segment lost 6 bases, leaving 3 bases of the junction unmatched. The CDR3 nucleotides are TGTGCCAGCAGGTTACAGGGGGCCACTGAAGCTTTCTTT. It specifies CASRLQGATEAFF.

The chain couples TRBV7-2 to TRBJ2-4, with 13 bases matching TRBD2. The trim removed 5 bases at V and 0 bases at J, leaving 7 bases unmatched. The CDR3 length is 18 residues. Germline assignment: CDR1 SGHTA and CDR2 FQGNSA. DNA of the CDR3: TGTGCCAGCAGCCTACTAGCGGGGGGGTCCCTAGCCAAAAACATTCAGTACTTC. Translation: CASSLLAGGSLAKNIQYF.

This clonotype was seen repeatedly, ten times or more. V gene TRBV7-2 combines with J gene TRBJ2-7; a weak D match, TRBD1 (5 bases). The CDR3 is 14 residues long. Germline V gene data show CDR1 as SGHTA and CDR2 as FQGNSA. The germline V and J ends were trimmed by 2 bases and 2 bases, with 10 bases remaining between them. The chain's CDR3 is CASSLSRQTYEQYF. CDR3 nucleotides: TGTGCCAGCAGCTTAAGTCGACAGACCTACGAGCAGTACTTC. Combining the CDR3 with reference TRBV7-2 and TRBJ2-7 gives the whole variable domain GAGVSQSPSNKVTEKGKDVELRCDPISGHTALYWYRQSLGQGLEFLIYFQGNSAPDKSGLPSDRFSAERTGGSVSTLTIQRTQQEDSAVYLCASSLSRQTYEQYFGPGTRLTVT.

This clonotype has only a few counts. This CDR3 reads CASSQDSWANYGYTF. In nucleotides, the CDR3 is TGCGCCAGCAGCCAAGATTCGTGGGCTAACTATGGCTACACCTTC. The rearrangement joins TRBV4-3 to TRBJ1-2; D not certain. Trimming left V 0 bases short and J 0 bases short, with 8 bases between. Germline values: CDR1 LGHNA, CDR2 YSLEER. The CDR3 spans 15 residues.

This clonotype was seen repeatedly, ten times or more. The chain has TRBV30 and TRBJ1-2; 8 bases are a match to TRBD1. Germline CDR1 is GTSNPN and CDR2 is SVGIG (reference sequence). The CDR3 is 13 amino acids. With V trimmed by 3 bases and J by 7 bases, 7 bases remained unmatched. DNA of the CDR3: TGTGCCTGGAGGGCAGGGGGCACCGGTGGCTACACCTTC. It is translated as CAWRAGGTGGYTF.

This clonotype was found many times. A junction boundary mismatches the germline segment, possibly from a read error. The chain has TRBV6-6 and TRBJ1-4, with D perhaps TRBD1 (6 bases). The CDR3 spans 11 residues. Looked up from germline, CDR1 is MNHNY and CDR2 is SVGAGI (reference sequence). CDR3 DNA: TGTGCCAGCAGTTACTCGGGACACCCAACCTTT. Protein product: CASSYSGHPTF.

This clonotype has ten or more counts. The gene calls are TRBV4-1 and TRBJ1-2; 7 nucleotides agree with TRBD1. Trimming at V came to 1 base and at J to 1 base, leaving 3 bases not matched to a gene. This CDR3 spans 15 amino acids. Germline V gene data show CDR1 as MGHRA and CDR2 as YSYEKL. The CDR3 DNA reads TGCGCCAGCAGCCAAGTTCGGGACAGTAACTATGGCTACACCTTC. Its protein product is CASSQVRDSNYGYTF.

This clonotype was seen ten or more times. Sequence at one end of the junction differs from germline and may be a read error. The chain has TRBV5-5 and TRBJ2-1; D could derive from TRBD1 or TRBD2 (5 bases each). The CDR3 spans 13 residues. Germline V gene data show CDR1 as SGHKS and CDR2 as YYEKEE (reference sequence). As DNA, the CDR3 is TGTGCCAGCAGCTTAAGTGGGGGAAATGTAAGGATCTTC. Protein product: CASSLSGGNVRIF.

The V and J genes are TRBV7-8 and TRBJ2-1; a possible D gene is TRBD2 (6 bases). The CDR3 loop spans 15 amino acids. V dropped 5 bases and J dropped 8 bases, with 19 bases sitting between them. In germline, CDR1 is SGHVS, CDR2 FQNEAQ. The CDR3 bases are TGTGCCAGCAGCCGGGGGACCTCGGCTAGGCATGAGCAGTTCTTC. It yields the protein CASSRGTSARHEQFF.

The CDR3 region is CATSASKDSARSGELFF. In nucleotides, the CDR3 is TGTGCCACCAGTGCCTCTAAGGACAGTGCGAGGTCCGGGGAGCTGTTTTTT. The genes are TRBV24-1 and TRBJ2-2, with D possibly TRBD1 on 6 matching bases. Germline V gene data show CDR1 as KGHDR and CDR2 as SFDVKD. The CDR3 has 17 residues. V lost 5 bases and J 6 bases, leaving 21 bases between the germline ends.

In its sample, this clonotype was seen many times. DNA for the CDR3: TGTGCCAGCAGCCCGGGGGCCTTTTCCGGTTGGTACCAAGAGACCCAGTACTTC. It codes for CASSPGAFSGWYQETQYF. The chain is built from TRBV7-2 and TRBJ2-5; tentatively, D is TRBD1 or TRBD2 (6 bases each). The CDR3 runs to 18 residues. V lost 5 bases, J lost 0 bases, and 22 bases lay in between. Per the germline V gene, CDR1 is SGHTA and CDR2 is FQGNSA.

This clonotype turned up a few times. The rearrangement joins TRBV12-3 or TRBV12-4 to TRBJ2-3, with unresolved D. V was trimmed by 2 bases and J by 5 bases, leaving 14 bases between them. The CDR3 runs to 15 residues. The chain's CDR3 is CASSLNSFWGDTQYF. CDR3 sequence (DNA): TGTGCCAGCAGTTTAAACTCTTTCTGGGGAGATACGCAGTATTTT.

This clonotype was found many times. The chain combines TRBV3-1 with TRBJ1-6, with 8 bases lining up with TRBD1. Losses at the gene ends were 2 bases for V and 8 bases for J; bases not matched to a gene: 8. The CDR3 loop spans 16 amino acids. Germline CDR1 LGHDT, CDR2 YNNKEL (reference sequence). The CDR3 here is CASSQSDRAPDSPLHF. CDR3 nucleotide sequence: TGTGCCAGCAGCCAATCGGACAGGGCCCCTGATTCACCCCTCCACTTT.

This clonotype was seen more than once but under ten times. The chain has TRBV7-3 and TRBJ2-5, with 9 bases identical to TRBD2. The trim removed 5 bases at V and 4 bases at J, leaving 5 bases unmatched. Germline lookup yields CDR1 SGHTA and CDR2 FQGTGA. This CDR3 contains 14 residues. The CDR3 region is CASSTGTSRETQYF. The CDR3 DNA follows: TGTGCCAGCAGCACTGGGACTAGCCGAGAGACCCAGTACTTC. Full variable domain (remainder filled in from reference TRBV7-3 and TRBJ2-5): GAGVSQTPSNKVTEKGKYVELRCDPISGHTALYWYRQSLGQGPEFLIYFQGTGAADDSGLPNDRFFAVRPEGSVSTLKIQRTERGDSAVYLCASSTGTSRETQYFGPGTRLLVL.

This clonotype was recorded at least ten times. This chain uses TRBV20-1 with TRBJ2-7; D may correspond to TRBD1 or TRBD2 (5 bases each). This CDR3 has 14 residues. Trimming stripped 3 bases from V and 3 bases from J, with 15 bases between. Germline CDR1 DFQATT, CDR2 SNEGSKA (reference sequence). The CDR3 DNA follows: TGCAGTGCTAGTAGAGGGGATGGTTTCTACGAGCAGTACTTC. This gives the protein CSASRGDGFYEQYF.

The gene calls are TRBV20-1 and TRBJ1-1; 8 bases fit TRBD1. Germline CDR1 reads DFQATT; CDR2 reads SNEGSKA (reference sequence). V lost 6 bases, J lost 4 bases, and 7 bases stayed unmatched. The CDR3 extends over 13 amino acids. This CDR3 reads CSATPGGGTEAFF. The DNA for the CDR3 is TGCAGTGCCACTCCAGGGGGCGGCACTGAAGCTTTCTTT.

This clonotype was counted between two and nine times. The V and J genes are TRBV7-2 and TRBJ1-1; D is ambiguous. CDR3 length: 13 residues. Trimming removed 0 bases at V and 11 bases at J, with 13 bases between. Germline V gives CDR1 SGHTA, CDR2 FQGNSA. CDR3 loop: CASSLAERAGAFF. The CDR3 DNA reads as TGTGCCAGCAGCTTAGCGGAGCGGGCTGGGGCTTTCTTT.

This clonotype was picked up a small number of times. The junction shows a germline mismatch at one end, possibly a read error. This chain links TRBV11-2 with TRBJ2-5; TRBD1 agrees at 10 bases. CDR1 and CDR2 from the germline V gene are SGHAT and FQNNGV. The CDR3 loop spans 14 amino acids. The CDR3 DNA reads TGTGCCAGCAGCGTAGACAGGGGGCTCGAGACCCAGTACTTC. Translating it yields CASSVDRGLETQYF.

This clonotype turned up a few times. The chain carries TRBV28 and TRBJ1-4, with TRBD1 matching over 7 bases. CDR1 is MDHEN, CDR2 SYDVKM, per germline. V trimming: 2 bases; J trimming: 4 bases; junction bases outside the gene matches: 13. The CDR3 runs 18 residues. The DNA for the CDR3 is TGTGCCAGCAGTTTACAGTCGTGGGTGGACAGGTTTAATGAAAAACTGTTTTTT. Translation: CASSLQSWVDRFNEKLFF. Complete variable domain (other parts from reference TRBV28 and TRBJ1-4): DVKVTQSSRYLVKRTGEKVFLECVQDMDHENMFWYRQDPGLGLRLIYFSYDVKMKEKGDIPEGYSVSREKKERFSLILESASTNQTSMYLCASSLQSWVDRFNEKLFFGSGTQLSVL.

The gene calls are TRBV4-1 and TRBJ2-3; D may be TRBD1 (6 bases). Between the trimmed V and J ends, which lost 2 bases and 2 bases, there was a span of 14 bases. Germline CDR1 reads MGHRA; CDR2 reads YSYEKL. The CDR3 extends over 16 amino acids. As DNA, the CDR3 is TGCGCCAGCAGCCAAACGGACAGATACCCCACAGATACGCAGTATTTT. This codes for CASSQTDRYPTDTQYF.

This clonotype was seen a handful of times. The CDR3: CASSLTVGVATDTQYF. The CDR3 coding sequence is TGTGCCAGCAGCTTGACGGTTGGGGTGGCCACAGATACGCAGTATTTT. The J gene is TRBJ2-3, the V gene TRBV5-6; D gene unclear. Per the germline V gene, CDR1 is SGHDT and CDR2 is YYEEEE. V was cut by 1 base and J by 2 bases, with 14 bases left in between. The CDR3 has 16 amino acids. Drawing the rest from reference TRBV5-6 and TRBJ2-3, the complete variable domain is DAGVTQSPTHLIKTRGQQVTLRCSPKSGHDTVSWYQQALGQGPQFIFQYYEEEERQRGNFPDRFSGHQFPNYSSELNVNALLLGDSALYLCASSLTVGVATDTQYFGPGTRLTVL.

The chain carries TRBV25-1 and TRBJ2-2; the match to TRBD1 covers 9 bases. This CDR3 is built from 17 residues. Trimming cost V 1 base and J 0 bases; bases outside gene matches: 3. Germline loops: CDR1 MGHDK, CDR2 SYGVNS. The CDR3 loop reads CASSESYRGPNTGELFF. The CDR3 DNA is TGTGCCAGCAGTGAATCCTACAGGGGGCCGAACACCGGGGAGCTGTTTTTT.